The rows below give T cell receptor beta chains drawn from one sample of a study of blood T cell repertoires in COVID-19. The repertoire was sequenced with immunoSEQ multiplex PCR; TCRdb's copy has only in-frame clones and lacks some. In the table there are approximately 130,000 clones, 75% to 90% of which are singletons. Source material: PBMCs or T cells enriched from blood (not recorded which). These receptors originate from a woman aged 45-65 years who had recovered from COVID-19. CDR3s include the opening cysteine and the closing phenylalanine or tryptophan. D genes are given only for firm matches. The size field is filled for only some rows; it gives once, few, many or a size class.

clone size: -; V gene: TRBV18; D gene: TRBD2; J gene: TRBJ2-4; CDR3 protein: CASSLYPTSGEKGNIQYF; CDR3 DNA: TGTGCCAGCTCACTTTACCCGACTAGCGGGGAAAAGGGAAACATTCAGTACTTC
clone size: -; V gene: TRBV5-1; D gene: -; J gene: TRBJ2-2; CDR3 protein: CASRRQDTGELFF; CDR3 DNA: TGCGCCAGCAGGAGACAGGACACCGGGGAGCTGTTTTTT
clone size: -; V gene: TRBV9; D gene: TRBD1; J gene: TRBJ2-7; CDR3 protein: CASSPGQGPYEQYF; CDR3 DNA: TGTGCCAGCAGCCCGGGACAGGGTCCCTACGAGCAGTACTTC
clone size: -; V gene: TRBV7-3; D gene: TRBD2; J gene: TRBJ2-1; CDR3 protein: CASSLAGNSYNEQFF; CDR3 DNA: TGTGCCAGCAGCCTAGCGGGGAACTCCTACAATGAGCAGTTCTTC
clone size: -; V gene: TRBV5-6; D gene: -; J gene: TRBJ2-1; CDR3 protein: CASSFGSGYNEQFF; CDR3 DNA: TGTGCCAGCAGCTTCGGCTCGGGTTACAATGAGCAGTTCTTC
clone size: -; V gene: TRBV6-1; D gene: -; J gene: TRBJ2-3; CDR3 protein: CASSEAQGGQTDTQYF; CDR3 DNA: TGTGCCAGCAGTGAAGCTCAGGGCGGCCAGACAGATACGCAGTATTTT
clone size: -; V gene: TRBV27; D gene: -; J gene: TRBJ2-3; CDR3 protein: CASSFSLQGLSTDTQYF; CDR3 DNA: TGTGCCAGCAGTTTTAGTCTACAGGGCCTTAGCACAGATACGCAGTATTTT
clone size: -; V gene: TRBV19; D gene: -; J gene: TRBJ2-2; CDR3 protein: CASSIDQGSGELFF; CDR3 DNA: TGTGCCAGTAGTATCGATCAGGGGTCCGGGGAGCTGTTTTTT
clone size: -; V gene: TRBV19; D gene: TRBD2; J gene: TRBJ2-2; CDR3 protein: CASRKLAGDNTGELFF; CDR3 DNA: TGTGCCAGTAGGAAACTAGCGGGGGATAATACCGGGGAGCTGTTTTTT
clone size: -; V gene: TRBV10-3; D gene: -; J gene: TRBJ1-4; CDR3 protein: CAISDVVPNEKLFF; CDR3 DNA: TGTGCCATCAGTGACGTAGTACCGAATGAAAAACTGTTTTTT
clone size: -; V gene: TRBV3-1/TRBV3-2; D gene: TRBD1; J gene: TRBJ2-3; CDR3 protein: CASRHGQGADTQYF; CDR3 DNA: TGTGCCAGCAGACACGGACAGGGAGCAGATACGCAGTATTTT
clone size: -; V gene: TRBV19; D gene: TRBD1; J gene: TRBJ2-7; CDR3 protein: CASSTSGTGVDEQYF; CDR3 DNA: TGTGCCAGTAGTACATCCGGGACAGGGGTCGACGAGCAGTACTTC
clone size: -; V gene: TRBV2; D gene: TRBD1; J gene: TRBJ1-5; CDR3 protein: CASSDPGGQGGDQPQHF; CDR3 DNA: TGTGCCAGCAGTGATCCCGGGGGACAGGGCGGCGATCAGCCCCAGCATTTT
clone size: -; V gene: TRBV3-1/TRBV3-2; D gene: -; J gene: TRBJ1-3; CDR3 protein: CASSGQNTIYF; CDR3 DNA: TGTGCCAGCAGCGGACAAAACACCATATATTTT
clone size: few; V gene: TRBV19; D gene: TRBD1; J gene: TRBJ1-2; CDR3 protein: CASSTSDRGYGYTF; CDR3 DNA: TGTGCCAGTAGTACTTCCGACAGGGGCTATGGCTACACCTTC
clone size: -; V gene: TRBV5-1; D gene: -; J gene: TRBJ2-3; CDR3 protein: CAGSRGMKEDTQYF; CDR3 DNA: TGCGCCGGAAGTAGGGGGATGAAGGAGGATACGCAGTATTTT
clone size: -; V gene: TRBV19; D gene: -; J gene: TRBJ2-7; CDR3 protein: CASSIRQAANYEQYF; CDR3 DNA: TGTGCCAGTAGTATAAGACAGGCAGCAAACTACGAGCAGTACTTC
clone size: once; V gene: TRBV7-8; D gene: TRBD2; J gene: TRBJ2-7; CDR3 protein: CASSLGLAGADYEQYF; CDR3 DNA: TGTGCCAGCAGCTTAGGTCTAGCGGGGGCCGACTACGAGCAGTACTTC
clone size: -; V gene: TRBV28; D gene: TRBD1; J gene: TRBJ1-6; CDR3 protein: CASVSGQSYNSPLHF; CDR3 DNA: TGTGCCAGCGTCTCGGGACAGAGCTATAATTCACCCCTCCACTTT